Following are 24 T cell receptor beta chains from one sample sequenced in a study of PD-1 blockade in classical Hodgkin lymphoma. Following autologous stem cell transplantation, relapse occurred in every patient, and exposure to brentuximab vedotin varied. The data were produced by immunoSEQ multiplex PCR, yet TCRdb's version contains in-frame clones alone and is incomplete. The repertoire consists of over 45,000 clones, with around two thirds occurring once and the leading ten covering approximately 16%. The sample was peripheral blood mononuclear cells (PBMCs), taken before the second cycle of nivolumab. Every receptor here comes from a human donor with classical Hodgkin lymphoma.

The V call is TRBV28, the J call TRBJ2-7; D tentatively reads TRBD1 or TRBD2 (5 bases each). Per the germline V gene, CDR1 is MDHEN and CDR2 is SYDVKM. There are 13 residues in the CDR3. Trimming took off 3 bases at V and 1 base at J, with 7 bases between the two ends. The CDR3 is CASSLGVSYEQYF. The CDR3 DNA reads TGTGCCAGCAGTTTGGGGGTGTCCTACGAGCAGTACTTC.

The rearrangement joins TRBV6-6 to TRBJ2-7; D is tentatively TRBD1 or TRBD2 (5 bases each). Trimming left V 2 bases short and J 2 bases short, with 10 bases between. The CDR3 has 14 amino acids. Germline V gives CDR1 MNHNY, CDR2 SVGAGI (reference sequence). The CDR3 DNA follows: TGTGCCAGCAGTTACGCTCGGGGCACCTACGAGCAGTACTTC. It yields the protein CASSYARGTYEQYF.

The chain couples TRBV5-1 to TRBJ2-7, with D possibly matching TRBD2 (6 bases). This CDR3 spans 15 amino acids. Between the trimmed V and J ends, which lost 4 bases and 1 base, there was a span of 15 bases. The germline V gene encodes CDR1 SGHRS and CDR2 YFSETQ. The CDR3 loop is CASSPRSGGSYEQYF. The CDR3 DNA follows: TGCGCCAGCAGCCCCCGGTCAGGAGGGTCCTACGAGCAGTACTTC. The full variable domain, its missing parts supplied by reference TRBV5-1 and TRBJ2-7, is KAGVTQTPRYLIKTRGQQVTLSCSPISGHRSVSWYQQTPGQGLQFLFEYFSETQRNKGNFPGRFSGRQFSNSRSEMNVSTLELGDSALYLCASSPRSGGSYEQYFGPGTRLTVT.

This chain uses TRBV11-3 with TRBJ2-5; maybe TRBD1 (6 bases). With the DNA end fitting TRBJ2-7 better, the J assignment may be wrong. CDR3 length equals 15 residues. Germline values: CDR1 SGHNT, CDR2 YENEEA. The CDR3 region has the DNA TGTGCCAGCAGCTTAAGGGGGTCGAGCTCCTACGAGCAGTACTTC. Protein product: CASSLRGSSSYEQYF.

The gene calls are TRBV6-1 and TRBJ2-2; 7 bases align to TRBD1. The CDR3 contains 14 residues. Germline trimming cut 5 bases from V and 4 bases from J; bases unmatched to any gene: 4. Germline assignment: CDR1 MNHNS and CDR2 SASEGT. The CDR3 DNA reads TGTGCCAGCAGTCCCCAGGGGGTCACCGGGGAGCTGTTTTTT. This translates into CASSPQGVTGELFF.

A single count supports this clone. This chain uses TRBV29-1 with TRBJ2-7; 9 bases agree with TRBD1. From germline, CDR1 is SQVTM and CDR2 ANQGSEA. This CDR3 is 14 amino acids long. The trim removed 6 bases at V and 5 bases at J, leaving 11 bases unmatched. The CDR3 region has the DNA TGCAGCGTAGTCCCGGGACAGGGAATTAACGAGCAGTACTTC. This translates into CSVVPGQGINEQYF.

The rearrangement joins TRBV6-5 to TRBJ2-3; no clear D. Germline V gives CDR1 MNHEY, CDR2 SVGAGI. The CDR3 runs 13 residues. The V and J ends lost 0 bases and 0 bases respectively, with 1 base between them. The CDR3 region has the DNA TGTGCCAGCAGTTACTCTAGCACAGATACGCAGTATTTT. Translation gives CASSYSSTDTQYF.

The chain joins TRBV16 to TRBJ2-5; D ambiguous. Germline V gene lookup returns CDR1 KGHSY and CDR2 FQNENV. Trimming took 2 bases from V and 5 from J, leaving 3 bases between them. The CDR3 consists of 11 residues. CDR3 sequence reads: CASSQEETQYF. The CDR3 nucleotides are TGTGCCAGCAGCCAAGAGGAGACCCAGTACTTC.

This chain links TRBV30 with TRBJ2-1; D is undetermined. Per the germline V gene, CDR1 is GTSNPN and CDR2 is SVGIG (reference sequence). The V gene lost 4 bases and the J gene lost 5 bases, with 12 bases spanning the gap. This CDR3 spans 13 amino acids. The CDR3 DNA follows: TGTGCCTGGACCCCCTTTAGGGACAATGAGCAGTTCTTC. It codes for CAWTPFRDNEQFF. Variable domain in full (rest from reference TRBV30 and TRBJ2-1): SQTIHQWPATLVQPVGSPLSLECTVEGTSNPNLYWYRQAAGRGLQLLFYSVGIGQISSEVPQNLSASRPQDRQFILSSKKLLLSDSGFYLCAWTPFRDNEQFFGPGTRLTVL.

V gene TRBV9 combines with J gene TRBJ2-7; D not certain. CDR1 is SGDLS, CDR2 YYNGEE, per germline. V was cut by 4 bases and J by 3 bases, with 14 bases left in between. There are 14 residues in the CDR3. CDR3 nucleotides: TGTGCCAGCAGCTTACGACCCGCAAACTACGAGCAGTACTTC. Translation gives CASSLRPANYEQYF.

The chain links TRBV9 to TRBJ2-1; D is perhaps TRBD2 (7 bases). The CDR3 covers 15 residues. Trimming took off 4 bases at V and 7 bases at J, with 18 bases between the two ends. CDR1 is SGDLS and CDR2 is YYNGEE in the germline V gene. CDR3 region: CASSRSGGPSNEQFF. The CDR3 nucleotides are TGTGCCAGCAGCCGTTCCGGGGGGCCGAGTAATGAGCAGTTCTTC.

The rearrangement uses TRBV5-4 and TRBJ1-1; the D gene is possibly TRBD1 (6 bases). Per germline, CDR1 SGHNT and CDR2 YYREEE (reference sequence). V lost 6 bases, J lost 1 base, and 16 bases lay in between. The CDR3 sequence is 15 residues long. CDR3 nucleotides: TGTGCCAGCATTCGGACGGGGGCTACGAACACTGAAGCTTTCTTT. Translating it yields CASIRTGATNTEAFF.

CDR3 bases: TGTGCCAGTAGCTATGGGGTAACAAGTGGCGAGCAGTACTTC. Translation gives CASSYGVTSGEQYF. The V and J genes are TRBV19 and TRBJ2-7; no clear D. The CDR3 has 14 amino acids. Trimming cost V 6 bases and J 6 bases, with 18 bases left between them. Germline CDR1 and CDR2: LNHDA and SQIVND (reference sequence).

The J gene is TRBJ1-1, the V gene TRBV6-1; D is unresolved. CDR1 and CDR2 from the germline V gene are MNHNS and SASEGT. The V gene lost 7 bases and the J gene lost 1 base, with 16 bases spanning the gap. The CDR3 consists of 15 residues. This CDR3 reads CASTSFTGRNTEAFF. CDR3 coding DNA: TGTGCCAGCACCTCCTTCACCGGGAGGAACACTGAAGCTTTCTTT.

The table lists this clone with a few counts. The rearrangement links TRBV28 to TRBJ2-1, with 9 bases aligning to TRBD1. Germline CDR1 and CDR2: MDHEN and SYDVKM. The CDR3 is made up of 16 amino acids. Unmatched junction bases numbered 11, after V lost 6 bases and J lost 5 bases. CDR3 residues: CASSKTGGQGNNEQFF. The DNA of the CDR3 is TGTGCCAGCAGCAAAACGGGCGGACAGGGGAACAATGAGCAGTTCTTC.

This sequence joins TRBV7-3 and TRBJ1-1; no reliable D call. Germline V gives CDR1 SGHTA, CDR2 FQGTGA. V dropped 2 bases and J dropped 0 bases, with 10 bases sitting between them. There are 15 residues in the CDR3. The CDR3 sequence is CASSLRTLLNTEAFF. As DNA, the CDR3 is TGTGCCAGCAGCTTACGTACCCTCCTGAACACTGAAGCTTTCTTT.

A single count supports this clone. For the CDR3, the DNA is TGTGCCAGCAGTCCTACAGGGGCGAGTGGCTACACCTTC. It yields the protein CASSPTGASGYTF. The V gene is TRBV6-5, the J gene TRBJ1-2, with 7 bases aligning to TRBD1. This CDR3 region has 13 residues. The V and J ends lost 5 bases and 7 bases, in that order; junction bases with no gene match: 7. Looked up from germline, CDR1 is MNHEY and CDR2 is SVGAGI.

V usage is TRBV10-3 and J usage is TRBJ2-5; D call uncertain. There are 13 residues in the CDR3. Trimming removed 0 bases from V and 4 bases from J, with 6 bases in between. In germline, CDR1 is ENHRY, CDR2 SYGVKD. CDR3 DNA sequence: TGTGCCATCAGTGAGTCAGGCAGAGAGACCCAGTACTTC. It translates to CAISESGRETQYF.

This clone appeared a single time. The chain couples TRBV11-2 to TRBJ2-7, with D perhaps TRBD1 or TRBD2 (5 bases each). The CDR3 runs to 16 residues. Germline V lookup: CDR1 SGHAT, CDR2 FQNNGV. Trimming shortened V by 5 bases and J by 0 bases, and 17 bases separated the two germline ends. The CDR3 spells CASSPQLGDHSYEQYF. Here the CDR3 DNA reads TGTGCCAGCAGCCCCCAGTTAGGGGACCACTCCTACGAGCAGTACTTC. The full variable domain, rest sourced from reference TRBV11-2 and TRBJ2-7, is EAGVAQSPRYKIIEKRQSVAFWCNPISGHATLYWYQQILGQGPKLLIQFQNNGVVDDSQLPKDRFSAERLKGVDSTLKIQPAKLEDSAVYLCASSPQLGDHSYEQYFGPGTRLTVT.

The gene calls are TRBV7-3 and TRBJ2-7; 9 nucleotides match TRBD2. The CDR3 covers 15 residues. CDR1 and CDR2 from the germline V gene are SGHTA and FQGTGA. Trimming at V came to 5 bases and at J to 1 base, leaving 6 bases not matched to a gene. The chain's CDR3 is CASSPVAGASYEQYF. The DNA of the CDR3 is TGTGCCAGCAGCCCTGTAGCGGGAGCTTCCTACGAGCAGTACTTC.

The sample holds a few counts of this clone. This chain joins TRBV19 and TRBJ1-4, with a tentative D call TRBD1 (5 bases). Germline V gene data show CDR1 as LNHDA and CDR2 as SQIVND (reference sequence). The CDR3 totals 13 residues. With 8 bases removed from V and 7 bases from J, the gap between germline ends came to 14 bases. The CDR3 sequence is CASRGTQGEKLFF. The CDR3 DNA reads as TGTGCCAGTCGGGGGACTCAGGGTGAAAAACTGTTTTTT. The full variable domain, its missing parts supplied by reference TRBV19 and TRBJ1-4, is DGGITQSPKYLFRKEGQNVTLSCEQNLNHDAMYWYRQDPGQGLRLIYYSQIVNDFQKGDIAEGYSVSREKKESFPLTVTSAQKNPTAFYLCASRGTQGEKLFFGSGTQLSVL.

The V call is TRBV4-1, the J call TRBJ2-2; D is perhaps TRBD2 (6 bases). Trimming cost V 1 base and J 7 bases, with 16 bases left between them. Germline loops: CDR1 MGHRA, CDR2 YSYEKL. This CDR3 has 16 amino acids. The CDR3 spells CASSQVETSLVGELFF. The CDR3 nucleotides are TGCGCCAGCAGCCAAGTGGAGACTAGTTTGGTCGGGGAGCTGTTTTTT.

The rearrangement uses TRBV5-4 and TRBJ2-1; 8 bases fit TRBD2. Germline CDR1 SGHNT, CDR2 YYREEE (reference sequence). The ends lost 0 bases at V and 4 bases at J; junction bases unmatched: 9. The CDR3 contains 17 residues. This CDR3 is CASSLAAGLAGYNEQFF. In DNA form, the CDR3 reads TGTGCCAGCAGCTTGGCGGCGGGCCTAGCGGGTTACAATGAGCAGTTCTTC.

The chain couples TRBV19 to TRBJ1-2; D gene uncertain. This CDR3 region has 13 residues. Trimming cost V 7 bases and J 7 bases, with 16 bases left between them. The germline V gene encodes CDR1 LNHDA and CDR2 SQIVND (reference sequence). The CDR3 here is CASMPVEGAGYTF. DNA for the CDR3: TGTGCCAGTATGCCCGTCGAGGGCGCTGGCTACACCTTC.